This paragraph covers one T cell receptor beta chain sequence. The antigen is not known. Using immunoSEQ multiplex PCR, the repertoire was profiled, and TCRdb retains in-frame clones only, with some absent. The sample holds about 160,000 clones, around 90% seen once. These data belong to a study of T cell responses to AZD1222 COVID-19 vaccine. CDR1 SGHTA and CDR2 FQGNSA come from the germline V gene. The V end lost 3 bases, the J end lost 8 bases, and 16 bases lay between the germline ends. The length of the CDR3 is 14 residues. Regarding the study as a whole: Among vaccine-associated CD4 TCRs, coverage spanned spike, with dominance at 160-218 and 743-854. Breadth and depth of Spike-specific TCRs rose after two AZD1222 doses. White British people made up most donors, females outnumbered males, and clonal diversity was possibly underestimated. Repertoires were collected only later (after the peak T cell response had occurred).

This sample comprised peripheral blood, obtained 28 days after the second AZD1222 dose. This chain connects TRBV7-2 to TRBJ1-1, with a possible D match to TRBD1 (6 bases). The clonotype was recovered from an adult who received the AZD1222 COVID-19 vaccine. CDR3 sequence reads: CASSLGGQLTEAFF. CDR3 nucleotide sequence: TGTGCCAGCAGCTTGGGGGGACAACTGACCGAAGCTTTCTTT.